One T cell receptor beta chain is described in this entry. CDR3 length: 13 amino acids. V shed 1 base and J shed 1 base, with 4 bases lying between them. Germline CDR1 SGHVS, CDR2 FQNEAQ. Libraries were prepared by immunoSEQ multiplex PCR; TCRdb keeps only in-frame clonotypes and omits some of them. The sample shows about 130,000 clones, more than 80% of them seen only once. These data belong to a study of control samples from healthy donors and cancer patients. The sequencing sample was made of blood. This chain connects TRBV7-8 to TRBJ1-1; D gene ambiguous. This TCR was recovered from a man younger than 35 in good health. The chain's CDR3 is CASSLGRNTEAFF. The CDR3 DNA is TGTGCCAGCAGCTTAGGGAGGAACACTGAAGCTTTCTTT.